A selection of T cell receptor beta chains follows, all from one sample in a study of blood T cell repertoires in COVID-19. Repertoires were generated with immunoSEQ multiplex PCR, while TCRdb's copy carries only in-frame clones and drops some. The sample includes roughly 49,000 clones, around 68% of them seen just once. Sequenced sample: peripheral blood. Receptors were obtained from a woman in her 70s with acute or convalescent COVID-19. The CDR3 runs from the conserved cysteine through the conserved F or W. Each record gives: D gene, clone size, V gene, J gene, CDR3 protein, CDR3 DNA. The D gene is left open where the match is weak. Size is omitted from some rows. Given values are once, few, many or a class for expanded clones.

TRBD2	.	TRBV27	TRBJ2-7	CASSRTSGSQEQYF	TGTGCCAGCAGTCGGACTAGCGGGAGTCAAGAGCAGTACTTC
.	few	TRBV27	TRBJ2-7	CASSFAGSNEQYF	TGTGCCAGCAGTTTCGCAGGGTCGAACGAGCAGTACTTC
TRBD1	.	TRBV11-2	TRBJ1-1	CASSLTGGNTEAFF	TGTGCCAGCAGCTTGACAGGGGGTAACACTGAAGCTTTCTTT
.	.	TRBV7-7	TRBJ2-7	CASSLDTGSYEQYF	TGTGCCAGCAGCTTAGATACAGGGAGCTACGAGCAGTACTTC
TRBD2	.	TRBV9	TRBJ2-3	CASSGRGGEDTQYF	TGTGCCAGCAGCGGCCGGGGGGGAGAGGATACGCAGTATTTT
.	.	TRBV18	TRBJ1-6	CASSPRESSYNSPLHF	TGTGCCAGCTCACCACGGGAGAGCTCCTATAATTCACCCCTCCACTTT
.	few	TRBV10-1	TRBJ2-2	CAFRERQNTGELFF	TGCGCCTTCAGAGAGAGACAGAACACCGGGGAGCTGTTTTTT
TRBD2	.	TRBV9	TRBJ2-3	CASSALPGGRGTQYF	TGTGCCAGCAGCGCGCTTCCGGGAGGACGTGGTACGCAGTATTTT
.	.	TRBV6-1	TRBJ1-1	CASSEEGDTEAFF	TGTGCCAGCAGTGAGGAGGGAGATACTGAAGCTTTCTTT
.	.	TRBV5-4	TRBJ1-1	CASSPVGGTEAFF	TGTGCCAGCAGCCCGGTCGGGGGAACTGAAGCTTTCTTT
.	many	TRBV6-5	TRBJ2-7	CASSYSYDLAYEQYF	TGTGCCAGCAGTTACTCGTATGACCTAGCCTACGAGCAGTACTTC
TRBD1	.	TRBV7-9	TRBJ1-1	CASGQGANTEAFF	TGTGCCAGCGGGCAGGGGGCTAACACTGAAGCTTTCTTT
.	.	TRBV29-1	TRBJ2-5	CSVGAKYQETQYF	TGCAGCGTTGGGGCCAAGTACCAAGAGACCCAGTACTTC
TRBD2	.	TRBV6-6	TRBJ2-3	CASRRTSGSPDTQYF	TGTGCCAGCAGGCGGACTAGCGGGAGCCCAGATACGCAGTATTTT
TRBD2	.	TRBV10-1	TRBJ2-2	CAGRAGTRSTGELFF	TGCGCCGGGCGAGCGGGGACCCGGAGCACCGGGGAGCTGTTTTTT
.	.	TRBV28	TRBJ2-6	CASSPAGSGANVLTF	TGTGCCAGCAGTCCTGCGGGTTCAGGGGCCAACGTCCTGACTTTC
.	.	TRBV28	TRBJ1-1	CASSFPVNTEAFF	TGTGCCAGCAGTTTTCCGGTGAACACTGAAGCTTTCTTT
.	.	TRBV11-2	TRBJ2-1	CASSQDMVNEQFF	TGTGCCAGCAGCCAAGACATGGTCAATGAGCAGTTCTTC
TRBD2	.	TRBV7-2	TRBJ2-5	CASSLDPSGETQYF	TGTGCCAGCAGCTTAGATCCTAGCGGGGAGACCCAGTACTTC
TRBD1	.	TRBV3-1/TRBV3-2	TRBJ1-4	CASSQDLRQGGSEKLFF	TGTGCCAGCAGCCAAGATCTCCGACAGGGTGGGAGTGAAAAACTGTTTTTT